This is a list of T cell receptor beta chains from one sample in a study of T-cell memory formation after mild COVID-19. TCRdb passed the 5' RACE reads through MiXCR, listing each CDR3 protein once. Of roughly 620,000 distinct CDR3 sequences in the sample, roughly 18% were seen once. Sequenced material: PBMCs or a T cell subset sorted from them (not recorded which). The receptor set was obtained from an adult woman who had mild COVID-19 (a few samples of this study predate the infection). Cell type and time point are not known. Both conserved end residues are part of each CDR3. A D gene is named only where the DNA matches it firmly. Size values are once, few and many counts, or a class for expanded clones, and some rows have none.

d_gene | abundance | j_gene | v_gene | CDR3aa | CDR3nt
TRBD2 | few | TRBJ2-3 | TRBV7-2 | CASSFQRIASGSPDTQYF | TGTGCCAGCAGCTTCCAAAGAATCGCTAGCGGGAGCCCAGATACGCAGTATTTT
NA | few | TRBJ2-2 | TRBV24-1 | CATSARQASNTGELFF | TGTGCCACCAGTGCCCGCCAGGCCTCGAACACCGGGGAGCTGTTTTTT
NA | few | TRBJ1-1 | TRBV29-1 | CSVQPGRPEAFF | TGCAGCGTTCAACCAGGGAGGCCTGAAGCTTTCTTT
NA | NA | TRBJ2-7 | TRBV2 | CASSEADRTWGEQYF | TGTGCCAGCAGTGAAGCCGACAGGACCTGGGGGGAGCAGTACTTC
NA | few | TRBJ1-6 | TRBV20-1 | CSARGWQPNSPLHF | TGCAGTGCTAGAGGGTGGCAGCCAAATTCACCCCTCCACTTT
TRBD2 | few | TRBJ2-1 | TRBV12-3/TRBV12-4 | CASRKRDVGTSGSKNEQFF | TGTGCCAGCAGAAAACGGGACGTCGGGACTAGCGGGAGTAAGAATGAGCAGTTCTTC
NA | many | TRBJ1-5 | TRBV5-8 | CASSLQPQHF | TGTGCCAGCAGCTTGCAGCCCCAGCATTTT
TRBD2 | NA | TRBJ2-7 | TRBV6-1 | CASSDLGLAGIRGQYF | TGTGCCAGCAGTGACCTAGGACTAGCGGGGATCCGCGGGCAGTACTTC
NA | few | TRBJ2-3 | TRBV7-3 | CASSPSMRDTQYF | TGTGCCAGCAGCCCGTCCATGAGAGATACGCAGTATTTT
NA | NA | TRBJ1-1 | TRBV30 | CAWSPLTPNTEAFF | TGTGCCTGGAGTCCTTTGACACCGAACACTGAAGCTTTCTTT
NA | NA | TRBJ2-1 | TRBV11-3 | CASSNRVGSYNEQFF | TGTGCCAGCAGCAACCGGGTTGGCTCCTACAATGAGCAGTTCTTC
NA | NA | TRBJ2-7 | TRBV7-9 | CASSLGQKGSSEQYF | TGTGCCAGCAGCCTCGGACAGAAGGGGTCTTCGGAGCAGTACTTC
NA | NA | TRBJ2-7 | TRBV19 | CASSIQATPGVEQYF | TGTGCCAGTAGTATTCAGGCTACCCCAGGCGTGGAGCAGTACTTC
NA | NA | TRBJ2-2 | TRBV6-1 | CASSEDQWAGELFF | TGTGCCAGCAGTGAAGATCAATGGGCCGGGGAGCTGTTTTTT
NA | NA | TRBJ2-7 | TRBV10-3 | CAISEEGRSHEQYF | TGTGCCATCAGTGAGGAGGGCAGGAGCCACGAGCAGTACTTC
TRBD1 | NA | TRBJ1-4 | TRBV9 | CASSKGQGNEKLFF | TGTGCCAGCAGCAAGGGACAGGGGAACGAAAAACTGTTTTTT
TRBD1 | NA | TRBJ2-2 | TRBV27 | CASSPGTGGLTGELFF | TGTGCCAGCAGTCCCGGGACAGGGGGTCTCACCGGGGAGCTGTTTTTT
NA | NA | TRBJ2-7 | TRBV5-1 | CASSLGQVFYEQYF | TGCGCCAGCAGCTTGGGGCAGGTCTTCTACGAGCAGTACTTC
TRBD2 | few | TRBJ2-1 | TRBV6-5 | CASSLAANEQFF | TGTGCCAGCAGTCTAGCGGCGAATGAGCAGTTCTTC
NA | NA | TRBJ1-5 | TRBV30 | CAWSMGQSNQPQHF | TGTGCCTGGAGTATGGGGCAGAGCAATCAGCCCCAGCATTTT
TRBD2 | few | TRBJ2-3 | TRBV20-1 | CSARRPRVSGSRGTDTQYF | TGCAGTGCGCGGAGGCCTCGGGTTAGCGGGAGTAGGGGCACAGATACGCAGTATTTT
NA | few | TRBJ2-5 | TRBV24-1 | CATSDGRGVEETQYF | TGTGCCACCAGTGATGGCAGGGGGGTGGAAGAGACCCAGTACTTC
NA | few | TRBJ2-7 | TRBV12-3/TRBV12-4 | CASSMRGGSGQYF | TGTGCCAGCAGTATGAGGGGAGGTTCAGGGCAGTACTTC
TRBD1 | NA | TRBJ2-7 | TRBV28 | CASTRTRTGTYEQYF | TGTGCCAGCACCCGTACCCGGACAGGCACCTACGAGCAGTACTTC
TRBD1 | NA | TRBJ2-7 | TRBV12-3/TRBV12-4 | CASSFRGGLDEQYF | TGTGCCAGCAGTTTTAGAGGGGGCTTGGACGAGCAGTACTTC
NA | NA | TRBJ2-7 | TRBV6-2/TRBV6-3 | CASREGPREQYF | TGTGCCAGCAGGGAGGGACCACGAGAGCAGTACTTC
NA | NA | TRBJ2-7 | TRBV2 | CASSEILGEQYF | TGTGCCAGCAGTGAAATCTTAGGGGAGCAGTACTTC
TRBD1 | few | TRBJ2-7 | TRBV7-2 | CASSVPGQGAHEQYF | TGTGCCAGCAGCGTACCGGGACAGGGGGCCCACGAGCAGTACTTC
TRBD2 | few | TRBJ2-1 | TRBV11-3 | CASSWTSGRVGNEQFF | TGTGCCAGCAGTTGGACTAGCGGGAGGGTAGGCAATGAGCAGTTCTTC
NA | NA | TRBJ2-5 | TRBV28 | CASSGGGSAQETQYF | TGTGCCAGCAGTGGAGGGGGGTCGGCGCAAGAGACCCAGTACTTC
NA | few | TRBJ1-5 | TRBV20-1 | CSAREGSANQPQHF | TGCAGTGCTAGAGAGGGGTCTGCCAATCAGCCCCAGCATTTT
TRBD2 | few | TRBJ2-3 | TRBV7-8 | CASSLEWTSGTQYF | TGTGCCAGCAGCTTAGAATGGACTAGCGGTACGCAGTATTTT
TRBD1 | few | TRBJ2-3 | TRBV5-1 | CASSIDRGRADTQYF | TGCGCCAGCAGCATCGACAGGGGGCGAGCAGATACGCAGTATTTT
NA | NA | TRBJ2-7 | TRBV20-1 | CSAAPGVGPNEQYF | TGCAGTGCTGCCCCCGGTGTGGGGCCGAACGAGCAGTACTTC
NA | few | TRBJ2-4 | TRBV7-9 | CASSLTGHIQYF | TGTGCCAGCAGCTTGACAGGTCACATTCAGTACTTC
TRBD2 | few | TRBJ2-3 | TRBV18 | CASSPGLAGSDTQYF | TGTGCCAGCTCACCAGGACTAGCGGGGTCAGATACGCAGTATTTT
NA | few | TRBJ2-7 | TRBV29-1 | CSVEAWDRDTSVYEQYF | TGCAGCGTTGAAGCCTGGGACCGGGACACGTCCGTCTACGAGCAGTACTTC
NA | NA | TRBJ1-6 | TRBV6-6 | CAASPLPPGDSPLHF | TGTGCCGCGAGTCCCCTCCCCCCAGGGGATTCACCCCTCCACTTT
TRBD1 | NA | TRBJ2-3 | TRBV7-8 | CASSTWDSHTDTQYF | TGTGCCAGCAGCACGTGGGACAGCCACACAGATACGCAGTATTTT
NA | few | TRBJ1-4 | TRBV7-9 | CASSPPGTEKLFF | TGTGCCAGCAGCCCCCCCGGGACAGAAAAACTGTTTTTT
TRBD2 | NA | TRBJ2-3 | TRBV4-2 | CASSQASGDTDTQYF | TGTGCCAGCAGCCAGGCTAGCGGGGACACAGATACGCAGTATTTT